These 22 T cell receptor beta chains originate from one sample sequenced in a study of cytomegalovirus exposure and HLA in healthy donors. Amplification used 60 Vbeta primers and 13 Jbeta primers. The method was immunoSEQ multiplex PCR; TCRdb's version includes in-frame clones alone and lacks a portion of them. This sample has about 170,000 clones, with 80% found just once. The sequenced sample consisted of PBMCs. All receptors come from a woman aged 45-65 years in good health and CMV-seropositive.

The rearrangement uses TRBV28 and TRBJ1-1, with D possibly being TRBD1 (6 bases). V was trimmed by 11 bases and J by 4 bases, leaving 11 bases between them. CDR3 length: 11 amino acids. Germline V gene lookup returns CDR1 MDHEN and CDR2 SYDVKM. CDR3 in DNA: TGTGCCGTTACAGGGATCACTGAAGCTTTCTTT. This translates into CAVTGITEAFF. Filled out from reference TRBV28 and TRBJ1-1, the complete variable domain reads DVKVTQSSRYLVKRTGEKVFLECVQDMDHENMFWYRQDPGLGLRLIYFSYDVKMKEKGDIPEGYSVSREKKERFSLILESASTNQTSMYLCAVTGITEAFFGQGTRLTVV.

The chain has TRBV2 and TRBJ2-1, with a possible D match to TRBD2 (5 bases). Deletions cut 2 bases from V and 3 bases from J, with 11 bases between. The CDR3 is 15 residues long. Germline values: CDR1 SNHLY, CDR2 FYNNEI. The chain's CDR3 is CASSETTSFYNEQFF. The CDR3 DNA follows: TGTGCCAGCAGTGAAACAACTAGTTTCTACAATGAGCAGTTCTTC.

The V call is TRBV5-1, the J call TRBJ2-7, with 7 bases that match TRBD2. Per germline, CDR1 SGHRS and CDR2 YFSETQ. V was clipped by 0 bases and J by 6 bases; unmatched bases: 6. The CDR3 runs to 14 residues. The CDR3: CASSLAGPGGEQYF. CDR3 DNA: TGCGCCAGCAGCTTGGCGGGGCCGGGGGGCGAGCAGTACTTC.

This rearrangement joins TRBV6-6 to TRBJ2-5; 11 bases align to TRBD2. The tail of the sequence fits TRBJ2-7 better, so the J call may be wrong. Looked up from germline, CDR1 is MNHNY and CDR2 is SVGAGI (reference sequence). CDR3 length: 14 amino acids. CDR3 protein: CASSPSGGIYEQYF. The DNA of the CDR3 is TGTGCCAGCAGTCCTAGCGGGGGGATCTACGAGCAGTACTTC.

CDR3 DNA sequence: TGTGCCAGCAGCTTGTCAGGGGGCGACCTTTTATGGACTGAAGCTTTCTTT. Residues: CASSLSGGDLLWTEAFF. The chain employs TRBV5-6 and TRBJ1-1; 8 bases align to TRBD1. The germline gives CDR1 SGHDT, CDR2 YYEEEE. This CDR3 is 17 amino acids long. The V gene end was trimmed by 1 base and the J gene end by 5 bases; junction bases not matched to a gene: 13. Full variable domain (rest looked up from reference TRBV5-6 and TRBJ1-1): DAGVTQSPTHLIKTRGQQVTLRCSPKSGHDTVSWYQQALGQGPQFIFQYYEEEERQRGNFPDRFSGHQFPNYSSELNVNALLLGDSALYLCASSLSGGDLLWTEAFFGQGTRLTVV.

This clone was observed a handful of times. The V and J genes are TRBV6-1 and TRBJ1-1; D uncertain. Trimming stripped 1 base from V and 5 bases from J, with 11 bases between. Germline loops: CDR1 MNHNS, CDR2 SASEGT. The CDR3 consists of 14 residues. CDR3 nucleotide sequence: TGTGCCAGCAGTGAAGGAGTCATCGGGACTGAAGCTTTCTTT. It encodes CASSEGVIGTEAFF.

The J gene is TRBJ2-1, the V gene TRBV11-3, with D perhaps matching TRBD2 (6 bases). The germline CDR1 and CDR2 sequences are SGHNT and YENEEA. Trimming shortened V by 5 bases and J by 6 bases, and 11 bases separated the two germline ends. The CDR3 contains 13 residues. This chain's CDR3 is CASSPPGGNEQFF. The CDR3 DNA follows: TGTGCCAGCAGCCCCCCCGGGGGCAATGAGCAGTTCTTC.

This sequence joins TRBV6-6 and TRBJ1-2, with TRBD1 matching over 9 bases. CDR3 length: 15 amino acids. CDR1 is MNHNY and CDR2 is SVGAGI in the germline V gene (reference sequence). Trimming removed 6 bases from V and 3 bases from J; junction bases left unmatched: 8. In DNA form, the CDR3 reads TGTGCCAGCAGCGGCCGGGACAGGGTCGACTATGGCTACACCTTC. Translation gives CASSGRDRVDYGYTF.

About this clone: The germline gene is not matched at one end of the junction; a read error may be the cause. The chain recombines TRBV19 with TRBJ1-2, with 8 bases identical to TRBD1. This CDR3 is 14 amino acids long. The germline V gene has CDR1 LNHDA and CDR2 SQIVND (reference sequence). The CDR3 DNA follows: TGTGCCAGTACCTACGCGGGACAGGATTATGTCTACACCTTC. Translated: CASTYAGQDYVYTF.

The CDR3 DNA reads as TGTGCCACCAGCCGAAGGACTAGCGAACCGAGGGAGACCCAGTACTTC. This translates into CATSRRTSEPRETQYF. The chain recombines TRBV15 with TRBJ2-5; 9 nucleotides line up with TRBD2. The junction had 12 bases not matched to a gene; V was cut back by 5 bases and J by 5 bases. Germline values: CDR1 LNHNV, CDR2 YYDKDF (reference sequence). The CDR3 is 16 amino acids.

The V call is TRBV7-8, the J call TRBJ1-5; D is possibly TRBD1 (5 bases). Germline V gene sequence: CDR1 SGHVS, CDR2 FQNEAQ. V lost 5 bases, J lost 6 bases, and 11 bases lay in between. There are 13 residues in the CDR3. This CDR3 reads CASSPQGGQPQHF. CDR3 nucleotide sequence: TGTGCCAGCAGCCCGCAGGGCGGTCAGCCCCAGCATTTT.

The chain joins TRBV19 to TRBJ2-5; TRBD1 might be the D (5 bases). V was shortened by 5 bases and J by 2 bases, with 9 bases between the two germline ends. Per germline, CDR1 LNHDA and CDR2 SQIVND (reference sequence). This CDR3 has 13 amino acids. The CDR3 loop is CASSSSGQETQYF. DNA of the CDR3: TGTGCCAGTAGTTCCTCAGGGCAAGAGACCCAGTACTTC.

V usage is TRBV5-4 and J usage is TRBJ2-3, with a possible D match to TRBD2 (6 bases). The CDR3 spans 15 residues. CDR1 and CDR2 from the germline V gene are SGHNT and YYREEE (reference sequence). V shed 3 bases and J shed 4 bases, with 15 bases lying between them. The CDR3 loop reads CASSYPSGDSDTQYF. The CDR3 DNA reads TGTGCCAGCAGCTACCCTTCGGGGGATTCAGATACGCAGTATTTT.

V usage is TRBV2 and J usage is TRBJ1-4; TRBD1 might be the D (5 bases). Germline CDR1 and CDR2: SNHLY and FYNNEI. Trimming took off 2 bases at V and 7 bases at J, with 11 bases between the two ends. There are 14 residues in the CDR3. CDR3 sequence (DNA): TGTGCCAGCAGTGAACAAGGGGTGGGTGAAAAACTGTTTTTT. This sequence encodes CASSEQGVGEKLFF.

This clone occurred once. V usage is TRBV10-1 and J usage is TRBJ1-6; 7 bases map to TRBD1. The CDR3 is 16 amino acids. Germline V CDR1 and CDR2: WNHNN, SYGVQD (reference sequence). After removal of 4 bases from V and 7 bases from J, the junction contained 10 bases not matched to a gene. CDR3 residues: CASSVQPGQKNSPLHF. CDR3 coding DNA: TGCGCCAGCAGTGTGCAACCGGGACAGAAGAATTCACCCCTCCACTTT.

The V call is TRBV5-4, the J call TRBJ2-7; D is perhaps TRBD2 (5 bases). Germline V gives CDR1 SGHNT, CDR2 YYREEE (reference sequence). V was clipped by 0 bases and J by 5 bases, with 9 bases between them. The CDR3 length is 13 residues. CDR3: CASSLAGIHEQYF. The CDR3 DNA reads as TGTGCCAGCAGCTTGGCGGGGATCCACGAGCAGTACTTC.

The chain employs TRBV6-6 and TRBJ1-5, with D possibly matching TRBD1 (5 bases). Germline CDR1 is MNHNY and CDR2 is SVGAGI (reference sequence). V dropped 5 bases and J dropped 9 bases, with 20 bases sitting between them. The length of the CDR3 is 15 residues. CDR3 in DNA: TGTGCCAGCAGTGTGCGGGACGGAATCAGAGTGCCCCAGCATTTT. Its translation: CASSVRDGIRVPQHF.

This clone turned up a few times. V gene TRBV6-1 combines with J gene TRBJ1-5; a possible D gene is TRBD1 (5 bases). Trimming took 10 bases from V and 3 from J, leaving 16 bases between them. This CDR3 is 14 amino acids long. The germline CDR1 and CDR2 sequences are MNHNS and SASEGT. CDR3 nucleotides: TGTGCCACCCATTTGGGGGGGTTCAATCAGCCCCAGCATTTT. Its protein is CATHLGGFNQPQHF.

The rearrangement uses TRBV10-3 and TRBJ2-7, with TRBD2 matching 8 bases. V lost 3 bases to trimming and J lost 6 bases; unmatched junction nucleotides: 10. Germline lookup yields CDR1 ENHRY and CDR2 SYGVKD. The CDR3 length is 15 residues. CDR3 bases: TGTGCCATCAGTGAACCAAATAGCGGGACGCCCGAGCAGTACTTC. Its translation is CAISEPNSGTPEQYF.

The chain employs TRBV5-1 and TRBJ2-7; possible D gene TRBD2, 7 bases. Trimming took off 1 base at V and 5 bases at J, with 19 bases between the two ends. Germline-derived CDR1 and CDR2 are SGHRS and YFSETQ. The CDR3 runs to 16 residues. CDR3 region: CASSLMAGASGDEQYF. CDR3 bases: TGCGCCAGCAGCTTGATGGCGGGAGCCTCAGGGGACGAGCAGTACTTC.

The genes are TRBV7-2 and TRBJ1-1; D is unresolved. Trimming shortened V by 5 bases and J by 0 bases, and 10 bases separated the two germline ends. The CDR3 sequence is 14 residues long. The germline gives CDR1 SGHTA, CDR2 FQGNSA. The CDR3 spells CASSISVMNTEAFF. CDR3 sequence (DNA): TGTGCCAGCAGCATTAGCGTCATGAACACTGAAGCTTTCTTT.

V is TRBV7-8 and J is TRBJ2-3; D gene unclear. From germline, CDR1 is SGHVS and CDR2 FQNEAQ. The CDR3 loop spans 14 amino acids. V gave up 4 bases and J gave up 0 bases, with 8 bases separating them. CDR3 sequence: CASSSFSSTDTQYF. The DNA of the CDR3 is TGTGCCAGCAGCTCTTTTTCTAGCACAGATACGCAGTATTTT.